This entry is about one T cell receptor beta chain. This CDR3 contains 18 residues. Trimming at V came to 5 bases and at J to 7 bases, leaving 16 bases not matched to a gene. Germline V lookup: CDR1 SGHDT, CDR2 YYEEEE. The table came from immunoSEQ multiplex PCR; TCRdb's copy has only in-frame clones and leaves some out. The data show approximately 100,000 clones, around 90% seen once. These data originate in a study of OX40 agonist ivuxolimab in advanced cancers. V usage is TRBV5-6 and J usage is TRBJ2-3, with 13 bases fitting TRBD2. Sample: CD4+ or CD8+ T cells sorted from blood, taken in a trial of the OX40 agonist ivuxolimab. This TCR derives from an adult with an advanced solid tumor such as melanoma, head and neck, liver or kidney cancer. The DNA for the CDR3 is TGTGCCAGCAGTCCGCCGCCCCAACTAGCGGGAGGGCTAAATACGCAGTATTTT. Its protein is CASSPPPQLAGGLNTQYF.